The rows below give T cell receptor beta chains drawn from one sample of a study of OX40 agonist ivuxolimab in advanced cancers. Repertoires were generated with immunoSEQ multiplex PCR, while TCRdb's copy carries only in-frame clones and drops some. There are roughly 70,000 clones in the sample; just over 85% occur only once, and about 2.1% lies in the top ten. Specimen: CD4+ or CD8+ T cells sorted from blood, collected in a trial of the OX40 agonist ivuxolimab. The receptor source for this set is an adult with an advanced solid tumor such as melanoma, head and neck, liver or kidney cancer. Each CDR3 is given with its conserved first and last residue. Fields, in order: clone size, D gene, V gene, J gene, CDR3 protein, CDR3 DNA. D genes are given only for firm matches. Clone size is given for some rows only: seen once, a few or many times, or a class if the clone is expanded.

NA	NA	TRBV28	TRBJ1-2	CASSRGGNYGYTF	TGTGCCAGCAGTCGGGGTGGTAACTATGGCTACACCTTC
NA	TRBD1	TRBV6-4	TRBJ2-1	CASSVSGGFRNEQFF	TGTGCCAGCAGTGTCTCAGGGGGTTTTAGGAATGAGCAGTTCTTC
NA	NA	TRBV5-4	TRBJ1-4	CASSFSSGEDEKLFF	TGTGCCAGCAGCTTTAGCTCGGGGGAAGATGAAAAACTGTTTTTT
NA	TRBD1	TRBV7-3	TRBJ2-2	CASSPGGQQNTGELFF	TGTGCCAGCAGCCCAGGGGGACAGCAGAACACCGGGGAGCTGTTTTTT
NA	TRBD2	TRBV6-5	TRBJ2-3	CASSFRESGSGDTQYF	TGTGCCAGCAGTTTTCGTGAAAGCGGGAGTGGGGATACGCAGTATTTT
NA	TRBD2	TRBV10-2	TRBJ2-5	CASSEAGDGETQYF	TGCGCCAGCAGTGAAGCGGGAGATGGAGAGACCCAGTACTTC
once	NA	TRBV7-2	TRBJ1-5	CASSLTPSNQPQHF	TGTGCCAGCAGCCTCACCCCCAGCAATCAGCCCCAGCATTTT
NA	NA	TRBV5-1	TRBJ1-5	CASSLAVWKHVSGQPQHF	TGCGCCAGCAGCTTGGCCGTGTGGAAACACGTAAGTGGTCAGCCCCAGCATTTT
NA	NA	TRBV5-6	TRBJ1-4	CASSLRGSEEKLFF	TGTGCCAGCAGCTTAAGGGGTTCGGAGGAAAAACTGTTTTTT
NA	TRBD2	TRBV5-6	TRBJ2-3	CASSLGTGGGQTDTQYF	TGTGCCAGCAGCTTGGGTACCGGGGGGGGCCAGACAGATACGCAGTATTTT
NA	NA	TRBV7-2	TRBJ2-1	CASSPRRDLYNEQFF	TGTGCCAGCAGCCCACGCAGGGACTTGTACAATGAGCAGTTCTTC
NA	TRBD1	TRBV6-8	TRBJ1-5	CASSYSGQGNQPQHF	TGTGCCAGCAGTTACTCGGGACAGGGCAATCAGCCCCAGCATTTT
once	TRBD1	TRBV30	TRBJ2-7	CACGTGVSYEQYF	TGTGCCTGCGGGACAGGGGTTTCCTACGAGCAGTACTTC
NA	NA	TRBV4-3	TRBJ2-3	CASSQGRADTQYF	TGCGCCAGCAGCCAAGGTAGGGCAGATACGCAGTATTTT
few	NA	TRBV4-3	TRBJ1-1	CASSQSFDAEAFF	TGCGCCAGCAGCCAGTCCTTCGATGCTGAAGCTTTCTTT
NA	NA	TRBV30	TRBJ1-1	CAWTPDRQNTEAFF	TGTGCCTGGACCCCCGACAGGCAGAACACTGAAGCTTTCTTT
NA	NA	TRBV15	TRBJ2-5	CATSREPKRQETQYF	TGTGCCACCAGCAGAGAACCAAAGAGACAAGAGACCCAGTACTTC
few	NA	TRBV2	TRBJ2-7	CASSEGTAYEQYF	TGTGCCAGCAGTGAAGGGACAGCCTACGAGCAGTACTTC
NA	TRBD2	TRBV15	TRBJ2-5	CATSRELAGVGETQYF	TGTGCCACCAGCAGGGAACTAGCGGGGGTAGGAGAGACCCAGTACTTC
NA	TRBD1	TRBV7-2	TRBJ2-3	CASGTGGWDTQYF	TGTGCCAGCGGGACAGGGGGTTGGGATACGCAGTATTTT
NA	NA	TRBV21-1	TRBJ2-6	CASSKKSGQDIGPVLTF	TGTGCCAGCAGCAAAAAGTCCGGACAGGACATTGGGCCCGTCCTGACTTTC
NA	NA	TRBV4-2	TRBJ1-3	CASSQDPDSGNTIYF	TGTGCCAGCAGCCAAGATCCAGACTCTGGAAACACCATATATTTT
NA	NA	TRBV5-5	TRBJ2-7	CASSLGQLTYEQYF	TGTGCCAGCAGCCTTGGACAGTTAACCTACGAGCAGTACTTC